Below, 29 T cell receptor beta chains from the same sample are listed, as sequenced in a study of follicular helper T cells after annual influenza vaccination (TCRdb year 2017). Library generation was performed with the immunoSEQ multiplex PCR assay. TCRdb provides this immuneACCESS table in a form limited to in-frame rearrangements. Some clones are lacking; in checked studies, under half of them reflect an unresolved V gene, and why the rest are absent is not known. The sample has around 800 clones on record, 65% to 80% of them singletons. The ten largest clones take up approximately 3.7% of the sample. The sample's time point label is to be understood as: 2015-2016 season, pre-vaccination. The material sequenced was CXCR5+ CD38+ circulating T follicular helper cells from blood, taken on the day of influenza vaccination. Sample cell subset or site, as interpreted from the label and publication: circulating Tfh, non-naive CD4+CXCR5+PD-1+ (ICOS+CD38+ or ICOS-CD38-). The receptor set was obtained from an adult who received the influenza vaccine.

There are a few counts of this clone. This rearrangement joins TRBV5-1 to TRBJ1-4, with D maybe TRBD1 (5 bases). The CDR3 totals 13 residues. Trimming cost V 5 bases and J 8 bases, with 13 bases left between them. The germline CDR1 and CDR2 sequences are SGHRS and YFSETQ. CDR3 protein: CASRVGGDEKLFF. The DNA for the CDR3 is TGCGCCAGCAGGGTCGGGGGTGACGAAAAACTGTTTTTT. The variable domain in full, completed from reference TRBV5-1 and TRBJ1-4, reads KAGVTQTPRYLIKTRGQQVTLSCSPISGHRSVSWYQQTPGQGLQFLFEYFSETQRNKGNFPGRFSGRQFSNSRSEMNVSTLELGDSALYLCASRVGGDEKLFFGSGTQLSVL.

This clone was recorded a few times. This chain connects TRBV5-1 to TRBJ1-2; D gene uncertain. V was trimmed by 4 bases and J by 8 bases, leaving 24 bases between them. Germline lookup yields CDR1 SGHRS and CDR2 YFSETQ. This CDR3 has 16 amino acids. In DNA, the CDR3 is TGCGCCAGCAGCGTCCTAATGGACGGTCATCTCCTGGGCTACACCTTC. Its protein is CASSVLMDGHLLGYTF.

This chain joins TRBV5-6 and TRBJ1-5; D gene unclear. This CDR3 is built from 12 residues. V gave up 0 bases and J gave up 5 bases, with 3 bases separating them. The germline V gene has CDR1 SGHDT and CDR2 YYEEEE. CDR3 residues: CASSLGYQPQHF. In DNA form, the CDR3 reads TGTGCCAGCAGCTTGGGGTATCAGCCCCAGCATTTT. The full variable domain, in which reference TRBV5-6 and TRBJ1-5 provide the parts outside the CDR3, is DAGVTQSPTHLIKTRGQQVTLRCSPKSGHDTVSWYQQALGQGPQFIFQYYEEEERQRGNFPDRFSGHQFPNYSSELNVNALLLGDSALYLCASSLGYQPQHFGDGTRLSIL.

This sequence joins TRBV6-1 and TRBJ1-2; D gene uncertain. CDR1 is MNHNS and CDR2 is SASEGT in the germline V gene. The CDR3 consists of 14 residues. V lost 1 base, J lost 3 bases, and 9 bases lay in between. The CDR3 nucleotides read TGTGCCAGCAGTGAAGATTTTCGACACTATGGCTACACCTTC. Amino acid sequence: CASSEDFRHYGYTF.

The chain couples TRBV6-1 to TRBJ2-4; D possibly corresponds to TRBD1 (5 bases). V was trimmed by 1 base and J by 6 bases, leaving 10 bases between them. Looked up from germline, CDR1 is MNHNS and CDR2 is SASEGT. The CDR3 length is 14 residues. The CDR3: CASSEDRQGNIQYF. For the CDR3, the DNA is TGTGCCAGCAGTGAAGATCGTCAGGGAAACATTCAGTACTTC.

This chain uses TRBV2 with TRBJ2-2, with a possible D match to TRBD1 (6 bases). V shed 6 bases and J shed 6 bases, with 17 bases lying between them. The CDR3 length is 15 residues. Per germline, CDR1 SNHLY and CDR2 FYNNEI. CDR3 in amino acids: CASSPHRDNSGELFF. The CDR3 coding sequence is TGTGCCAGCAGCCCACACCGGGACAACTCCGGGGAGCTGTTTTTT.

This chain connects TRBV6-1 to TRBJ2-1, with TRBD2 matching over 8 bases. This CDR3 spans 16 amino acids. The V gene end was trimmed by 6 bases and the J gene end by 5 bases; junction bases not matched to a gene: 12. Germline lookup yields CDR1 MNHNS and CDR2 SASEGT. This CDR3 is CASSEYGGAEHNEQFF. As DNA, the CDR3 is TGTGCCAGCAGCGAATACGGGGGGGCCGAACACAATGAGCAGTTCTTC.

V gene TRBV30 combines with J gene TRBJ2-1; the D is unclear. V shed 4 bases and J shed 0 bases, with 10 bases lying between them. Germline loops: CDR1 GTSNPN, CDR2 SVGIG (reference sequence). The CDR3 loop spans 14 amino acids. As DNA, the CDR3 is TGTGCCTGGACAAGTGCTAGCTCCTACAATGAGCAGTTCTTC. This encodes CAWTSASSYNEQFF. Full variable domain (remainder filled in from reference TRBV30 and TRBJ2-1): SQTIHQWPATLVQPVGSPLSLECTVEGTSNPNLYWYRQAAGRGLQLLFYSVGIGQISSEVPQNLSASRPQDRQFILSSKKLLLSDSGFYLCAWTSASSYNEQFFGPGTRLTVL.

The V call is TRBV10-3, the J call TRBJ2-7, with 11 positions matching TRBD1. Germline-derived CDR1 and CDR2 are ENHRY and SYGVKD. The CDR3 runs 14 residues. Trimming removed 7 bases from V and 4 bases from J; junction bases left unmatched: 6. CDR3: CAITPGQGEYEQYF. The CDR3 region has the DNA TGTGCCATCACCCCGGGACAGGGGGAGTACGAGCAGTACTTC.

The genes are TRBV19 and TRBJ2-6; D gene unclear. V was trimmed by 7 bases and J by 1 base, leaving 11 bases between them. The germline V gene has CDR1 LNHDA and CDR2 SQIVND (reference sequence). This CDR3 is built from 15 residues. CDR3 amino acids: CASKPPGSGANVLTF. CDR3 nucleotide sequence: TGTGCCAGTAAACCCCCCGGGTCTGGGGCCAACGTCCTGACTTTC.

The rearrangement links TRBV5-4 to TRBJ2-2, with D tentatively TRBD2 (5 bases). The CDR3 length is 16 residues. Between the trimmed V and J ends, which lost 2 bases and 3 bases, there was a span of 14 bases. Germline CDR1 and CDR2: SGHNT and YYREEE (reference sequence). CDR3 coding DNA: TGTGCCAGCAGCTTCGGTGGGCAGGAGGACACCGGGGAGCTGTTTTTT. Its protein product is CASSFGGQEDTGELFF.

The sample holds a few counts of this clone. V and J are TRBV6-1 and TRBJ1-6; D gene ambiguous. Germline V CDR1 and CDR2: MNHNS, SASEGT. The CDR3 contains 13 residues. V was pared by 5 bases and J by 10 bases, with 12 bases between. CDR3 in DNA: TGTGCCAGCAGTCCAGAAGCGGACTCACCCCTCCACTTT. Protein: CASSPEADSPLHF.

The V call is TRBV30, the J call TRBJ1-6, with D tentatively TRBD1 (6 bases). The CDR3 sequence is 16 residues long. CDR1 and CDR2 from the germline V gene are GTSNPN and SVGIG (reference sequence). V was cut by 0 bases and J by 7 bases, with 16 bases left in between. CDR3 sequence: CAWSVGGSFKNSPLHF. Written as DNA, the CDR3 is TGTGCCTGGAGTGTAGGGGGTTCCTTTAAGAATTCACCCCTCCACTTT.

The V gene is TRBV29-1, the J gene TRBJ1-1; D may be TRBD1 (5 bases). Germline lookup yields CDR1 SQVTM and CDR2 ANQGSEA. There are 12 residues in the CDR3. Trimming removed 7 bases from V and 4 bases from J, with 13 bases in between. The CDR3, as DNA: TGCAGCGCCCCCGCCGGGGGCACTGAAGCTTTCTTT. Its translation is CSAPAGGTEAFF.

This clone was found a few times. CDR3 sequence: CATSRPTGSLHYEQYF. The CDR3 DNA reads as TGTGCCACCAGCAGACCGACAGGGTCCCTCCACTACGAGCAGTACTTC. The V gene is TRBV15, the J gene TRBJ2-7; 7 nucleotides align to TRBD1. Per germline, CDR1 LNHNV and CDR2 YYDKDF (reference sequence). V lost 2 bases to trimming and J lost 3 bases; unmatched junction nucleotides: 10. The CDR3 sequence is 16 residues long.

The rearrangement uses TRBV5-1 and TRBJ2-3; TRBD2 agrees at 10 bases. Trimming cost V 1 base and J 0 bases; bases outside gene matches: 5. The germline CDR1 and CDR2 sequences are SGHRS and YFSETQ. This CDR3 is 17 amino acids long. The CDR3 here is CASSLTFSGGSTDTQYF. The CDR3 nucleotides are TGCGCCAGCAGCTTGACCTTTAGCGGGGGGAGCACAGATACGCAGTATTTT.

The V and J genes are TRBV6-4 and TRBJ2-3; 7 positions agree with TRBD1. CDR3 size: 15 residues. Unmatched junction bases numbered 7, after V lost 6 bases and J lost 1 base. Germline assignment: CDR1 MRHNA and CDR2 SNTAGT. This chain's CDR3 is CASSAGQGGTDTQYF. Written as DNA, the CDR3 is TGTGCCAGCAGCGCCGGGCAGGGGGGCACAGATACGCAGTATTTT.

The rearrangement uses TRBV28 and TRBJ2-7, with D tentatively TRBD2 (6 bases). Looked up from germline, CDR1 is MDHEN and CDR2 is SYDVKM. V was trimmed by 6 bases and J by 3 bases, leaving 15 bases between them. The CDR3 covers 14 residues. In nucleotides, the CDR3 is TGTGCCAGCAGACCACCTGGGGGAGGCTACGAGCAGTACTTC. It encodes CASRPPGGGYEQYF.

The CDR3 loop is CASSQGGAGSNTGELFF. The CDR3 DNA is TGCGCCAGCAGCCAAGGAGGAGCAGGGTCGAACACCGGGGAGCTGTTTTTT. The V and J genes are TRBV4-1 and TRBJ2-2, with D possibly being TRBD1 (5 bases). The length of the CDR3 is 17 residues. Germline V gene data show CDR1 as MGHRA and CDR2 as YSYEKL. Deletions cut 1 base from V and 0 bases from J, with 12 bases between.

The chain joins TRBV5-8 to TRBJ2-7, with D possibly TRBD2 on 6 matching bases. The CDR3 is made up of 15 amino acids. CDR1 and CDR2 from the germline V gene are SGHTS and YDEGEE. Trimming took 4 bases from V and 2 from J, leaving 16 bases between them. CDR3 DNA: TGTGCCAGCAGCCCGGAGGGGTCAGGGACCTACGAGCAGTACTTC. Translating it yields CASSPEGSGTYEQYF.

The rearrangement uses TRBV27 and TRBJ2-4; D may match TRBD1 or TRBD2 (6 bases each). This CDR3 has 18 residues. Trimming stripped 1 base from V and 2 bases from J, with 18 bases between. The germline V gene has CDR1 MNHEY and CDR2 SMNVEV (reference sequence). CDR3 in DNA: TGTGCCAGCAGTTTATACCCCCCGGGGGCGGGAACCAAAAACATTCAGTACTTC. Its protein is CASSLYPPGAGTKNIQYF.

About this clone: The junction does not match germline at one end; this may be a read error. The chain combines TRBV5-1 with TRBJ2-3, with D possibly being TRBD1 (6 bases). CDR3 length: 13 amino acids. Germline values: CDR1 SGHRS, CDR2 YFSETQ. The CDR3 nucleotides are TGCGCCAGCAGCCCACTCCCGGACAGCCACGACCATTTT. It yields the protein CASSPLPDSHDHF.

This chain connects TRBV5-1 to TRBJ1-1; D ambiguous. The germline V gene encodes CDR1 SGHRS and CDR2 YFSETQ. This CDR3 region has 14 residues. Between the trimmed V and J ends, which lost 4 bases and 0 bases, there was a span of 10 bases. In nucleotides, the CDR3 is TGCGCCAGCAGCGGGTCTACCCTGAACACTGAAGCTTTCTTT. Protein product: CASSGSTLNTEAFF.

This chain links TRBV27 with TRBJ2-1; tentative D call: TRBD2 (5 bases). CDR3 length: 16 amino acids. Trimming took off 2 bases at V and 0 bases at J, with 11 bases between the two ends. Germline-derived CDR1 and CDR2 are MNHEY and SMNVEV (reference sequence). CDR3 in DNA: TGTGCCAGCAGTTTAGGCGGGCGAGGCTCCTACAATGAGCAGTTCTTC. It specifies CASSLGGRGSYNEQFF.

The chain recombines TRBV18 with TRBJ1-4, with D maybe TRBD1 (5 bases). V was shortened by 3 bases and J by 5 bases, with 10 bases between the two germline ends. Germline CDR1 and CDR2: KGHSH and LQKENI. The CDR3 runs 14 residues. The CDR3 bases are TGTGCCAGCTCACCGAGGGACCTGAATGAAAAACTGTTTTTT. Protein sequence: CASSPRDLNEKLFF.

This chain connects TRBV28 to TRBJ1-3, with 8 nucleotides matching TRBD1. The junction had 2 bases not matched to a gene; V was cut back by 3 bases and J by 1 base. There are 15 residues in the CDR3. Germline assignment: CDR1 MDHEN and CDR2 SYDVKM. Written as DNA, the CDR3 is TGTGCCAGCAGTTTGCGGACAGGGTCTGGAAACACCATATATTTT. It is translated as CASSLRTGSGNTIYF.

CDR3 nucleotides: TGTGCTAGTGGTTCGGGACAGGGCAACACTGAAGCTTTCTTT. This sequence encodes CASGSGQGNTEAFF. This chain joins TRBV12-5 and TRBJ1-1; the match to TRBD1 covers 9 bases. This CDR3 comprises 14 residues. V dropped 4 bases and J dropped 2; count of bases not matched to a gene: 2. CDR1 is LGHNT, CDR2 FRNRAP, per germline. Drawing the rest from reference TRBV12-5 and TRBJ1-1, the complete variable domain is DARVTQTPRHKVTEMGQEVTMRCQPILGHNTVFWYRQTMMQGLELLAYFRNRAPLDDSGMPKDRFSAEMPDATLATLKIQPSEPRDSAVYFCASGSGQGNTEAFFGQGTRLTVV.

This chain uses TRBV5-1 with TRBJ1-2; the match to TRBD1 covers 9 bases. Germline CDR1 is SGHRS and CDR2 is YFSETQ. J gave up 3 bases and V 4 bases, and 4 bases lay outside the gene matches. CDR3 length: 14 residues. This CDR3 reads CASSLRTGDYGYTF. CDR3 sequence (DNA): TGCGCCAGCAGCCTAAGGACAGGGGACTATGGCTACACCTTC.

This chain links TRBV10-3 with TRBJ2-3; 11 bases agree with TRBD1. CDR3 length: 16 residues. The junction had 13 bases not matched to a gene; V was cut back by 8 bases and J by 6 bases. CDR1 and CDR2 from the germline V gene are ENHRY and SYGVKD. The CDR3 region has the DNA TGTGCCATCTCGAGGACAGGGGGCACAGCAGGGGATACGCAGTATTTT. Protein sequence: CAISRTGGTAGDTQYF.